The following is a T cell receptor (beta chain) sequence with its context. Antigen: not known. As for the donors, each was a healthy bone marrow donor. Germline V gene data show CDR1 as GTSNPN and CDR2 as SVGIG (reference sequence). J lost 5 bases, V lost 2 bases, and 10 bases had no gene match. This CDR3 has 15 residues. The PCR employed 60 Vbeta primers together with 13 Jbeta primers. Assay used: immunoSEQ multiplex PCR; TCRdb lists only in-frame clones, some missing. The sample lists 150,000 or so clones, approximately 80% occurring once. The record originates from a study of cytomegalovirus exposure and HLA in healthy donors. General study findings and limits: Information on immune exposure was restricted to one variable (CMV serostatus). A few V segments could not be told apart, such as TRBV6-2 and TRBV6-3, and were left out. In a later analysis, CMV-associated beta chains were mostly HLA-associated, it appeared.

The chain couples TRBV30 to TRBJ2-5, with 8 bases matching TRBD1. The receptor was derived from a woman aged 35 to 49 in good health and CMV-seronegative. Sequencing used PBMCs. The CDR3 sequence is CAWSWTGMSRETQYF. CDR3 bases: TGTGCCTGGAGTTGGACAGGGATGAGTCGGGAGACCCAGTACTTC.